This T cell receptor beta chain was profiled in a study of T cells in Graves' hyperthyroidism and ophthalmopathy. Looking at the study overall: The blood sample was taken at first diagnosis, before treatment began.

Losses at the gene ends were 5 bases for V and 2 bases for J; bases not matched to a gene: 5. Germline CDR1 and CDR2: SNHLY and FYNNEI. This CDR3 has 16 residues. Pregnant or lactating patients were excluded, as were those with uncontrolled infection or other autoimmune disease. Fresh peripheral blood, approximately 10 ml, yielded the PBMCs. This clonotype was seen ten or more times. Its antigen remains unknown. Study-wide points: Patients with ophthalmopathy were separated from those with stable hyperthyroidism by a 13 V-J model.

Regions amplified from RNA transcripts were the TCR beta CDR3 regions. The HTBI primer set was used in a first-round RT-PCR of the TCR CDR3. A single record per CDR3 protein comes from TCRdb applying MiXCR to the multiplex PCR reads. The table shows 390,000 or so distinct CDR3 sequences, with roughly 14% occurring only once. Input material: blood. The rearrangement links TRBV2 to TRBJ2-1; TRBD2 agrees at 11 bases. This clonotype originated in a man between 18 and 35 years old with Graves' ophthalmopathy. CDR3 in DNA: TGTGCCAGCAGTAGACTAGCGGGACCCCCCTACAATGAGCAGTTCTTC. It encodes CASSRLAGPPYNEQFF.